This TCR beta chain was sequenced in a study of cytotoxic CD8 clonotypes in ibrutinib-treated CLL. The study's findings and limits: The public clonotypes identified were infrequent and showed contraction or stability on treatment. Clonality went higher at ibrutinib response and then dropped back toward baseline at progression.

This CDR3 is 15 amino acids long. The V end lost 6 bases, the J end lost 6 bases, and 20 bases lay between the germline ends. Germline CDR1 reads MNHNY; CDR2 reads SVGAGI (reference sequence). Assay: immunoSEQ multiplex PCR; the TCRdb copy retains only in-frame clones and omits some. The sample shows about 21,000 clones, 65% to 75% of them seen only once. A remark on this clone: What it recognizes is unknown.

V and J are TRBV6-6 and TRBJ1-2; D ambiguous. The origin of this receptor is a human donor with chronic lymphocytic leukemia. The sequencing used PBMCs, collected before ibrutinib treatment. This CDR3 reads CASRSTGSKPDGYTF. DNA for the CDR3: TGTGCCAGCAGGTCAACCGGGTCCAAACCCGATGGCTACACCTTC.